What follows are 27 T cell receptor beta chains derived from one specimen sequenced in a study of CD8+ T cells in alopecia areata. The treatment is: oral pan-JAK inhibitor, 5-10 mg twice daily. As the sequencing template, cDNA was produced by extracting RNA and reverse transcribing it. Sequencing used immunoSEQ multiplex PCR; TCRdb keeps in-frame clones, though not all of them. The sample consists of hundreds of thousands of clones, over 60% of them appearing once. This specimen consisted of CD4+ T cells sorted from blood, obtained around week 46, from a patient treated with tofacitinib. These receptors originate from a human donor with alopecia areata.

This clone showed up just a few times. This chain connects TRBV29-1 to TRBJ2-3; D gene uncertain. The germline gives CDR1 SQVTM, CDR2 ANQGSEA. V shed 2 bases and J shed 2 bases, with 8 bases lying between them. This CDR3 comprises 13 residues. This CDR3 reads CSVERLNTDTQYF. The CDR3 DNA reads TGCAGCGTTGAACGGCTAAACACAGATACGCAGTATTTT.

This chain joins TRBV7-2 and TRBJ2-7; D gene unclear. V lost 5 bases and J lost 0, with 8 bases in between. Germline V gene data show CDR1 as SGHTA and CDR2 as FQGNSA. The length of the CDR3 is 13 residues. The DNA of the CDR3 is TGTGCCAGCAGCCTTTCGAGCTCCTACGAGCAGTACTTC. Its protein is CASSLSSSYEQYF.

The chain has TRBV29-1 and TRBJ2-7, with 7 bases aligning to TRBD1. The CDR3 length is 13 residues. The germline gives CDR1 SQVTM, CDR2 ANQGSEA. V shed 4 bases, J shed 4 bases, and the junction held 7 bases outside the gene matches. The CDR3 DNA is TGCAGCGTTGTGTGGCAGGGGGTATACGAGCAGTACTTC. Its protein product is CSVVWQGVYEQYF.

The chain couples TRBV28 to TRBJ2-7; TRBD1 matches at 12 bases. The CDR3 is 15 residues long. Germline V gene sequence: CDR1 MDHEN, CDR2 SYDVKM. After removal of 7 bases from V and 6 bases from J, the junction contained 10 bases not matched to a gene. CDR3 protein: CASITTLGQGAEQYF. The CDR3 DNA reads TGTGCCAGCATCACGACCCTGGGACAGGGGGCCGAGCAGTACTTC. The whole variable domain, remainder taken from reference TRBV28 and TRBJ2-7, is DVKVTQSSRYLVKRTGEKVFLECVQDMDHENMFWYRQDPGLGLRLIYFSYDVKMKEKGDIPEGYSVSREKKERFSLILESASTNQTSMYLCASITTLGQGAEQYFGPGTRLTVT.

This clone occurred a few times. The V call is TRBV7-2, the J call TRBJ1-6, with unresolved D. The germline gives CDR1 SGHTA, CDR2 FQGNSA. V was trimmed by 5 bases and J by 9 bases, leaving 14 bases between them. The CDR3 spans 14 residues. CDR3 in DNA: TGTGCCAGCAGCCCGACAAGAGAACCTTCACCCCTCCACTTT. It yields the protein CASSPTREPSPLHF. Variable domain in full (rest from reference TRBV7-2 and TRBJ1-6): GAGVSQSPSNKVTEKGKDVELRCDPISGHTALYWYRQSLGQGLEFLIYFQGNSAPDKSGLPSDRFSAERTGGSVSTLTIQRTQQEDSAVYLCASSPTREPSPLHFGNGTRLTVT.

The chain employs TRBV4-3 and TRBJ1-2; D unclear. The CDR3 runs 13 residues. Trimming took off 1 base at V and 5 bases at J, with 8 bases between the two ends. Germline assignment: CDR1 LGHNA and CDR2 YSLEER. The CDR3 region is CASSQGGPYGYTF. The CDR3 DNA sequence: TGCGCCAGCAGCCAAGGTGGACCGTATGGCTACACCTTC.

The chain employs TRBV4-1 and TRBJ2-3; perhaps TRBD1 as D (6 bases). The CDR3 spans 13 residues. V was clipped by 2 bases and J by 6 bases, with 9 bases between them. CDR1 and CDR2 (germline): MGHRA, YSYEKL. This CDR3 reads CASSQRQGDTQYF. As DNA, the CDR3 is TGCGCCAGCAGCCAACGGCAGGGGGATACGCAGTATTTT.

This chain joins TRBV29-1 and TRBJ1-6; D is possibly TRBD1 (5 bases). CDR3 length equals 13 residues. The V and J ends lost 3 bases and 9 bases respectively, with 12 bases between them. Per germline, CDR1 SQVTM and CDR2 ANQGSEA. In DNA, the CDR3 is TGCAGCGTTGAGGGGGATGGAGGTTCACCCCTCCACTTT. It yields the protein CSVEGDGGSPLHF.

This clone was seen more than once but under ten times. The rearrangement joins TRBV6-1 to TRBJ2-2; TRBD1 might be the D (6 bases). V lost 7 bases to trimming and J lost 4 bases, with 13 bases between them. CDR1 and CDR2 from the germline V gene are MNHNS and SASEGT. The CDR3 extends over 14 amino acids. In DNA, the CDR3 is TGTGCCAGCAACCCCTTAGGGGGCACCGGGGAGCTGTTTTTT. The encoded protein is CASNPLGGTGELFF.

This chain connects TRBV5-1 to TRBJ2-1, with 9 bases fitting TRBD1. J lost 4 bases, V lost 2 bases, and 7 bases had no gene match. The CDR3 totals 16 residues. From germline, CDR1 is SGHRS and CDR2 YFSETQ. The DNA of the CDR3 is TGCGCCAGCAGCTTCAGTGGGGACAGGGTTTACAATGAGCAGTTCTTC. It specifies CASSFSGDRVYNEQFF. The full variable domain, completed using reference TRBV5-1 and TRBJ2-1, is KAGVTQTPRYLIKTRGQQVTLSCSPISGHRSVSWYQQTPGQGLQFLFEYFSETQRNKGNFPGRFSGRQFSNSRSEMNVSTLELGDSALYLCASSFSGDRVYNEQFFGPGTRLTVL.

This clone appeared a single time. This rearrangement joins TRBV4-1 to TRBJ1-2; no clear D gene. Per germline, CDR1 MGHRA and CDR2 YSYEKL. Trimming took off 0 bases at V and 6 bases at J, with 20 bases between the two ends. This CDR3 region has 17 residues. Written as DNA, the CDR3 is TGCGCCAGCAGCCAAGAGCGGGGTCTTCGAGCGGTGGATGGCTACACCTTC. It specifies CASSQERGLRAVDGYTF.

This clone was observed a few times. This rearrangement joins TRBV29-1 to TRBJ2-3; 7 bases are shared with TRBD2. This CDR3 has 15 residues. Trimming removed 4 bases from V and 1 base from J; junction bases left unmatched: 8. CDR1 is SQVTM and CDR2 is ANQGSEA in the germline V gene. CDR3 residues: CSVGVLAGGTDTQYF. Written as DNA, the CDR3 is TGCAGCGTTGGAGTTCTTGCGGGGGGCACAGATACGCAGTATTTT.

V is TRBV4-3 and J is TRBJ2-3; D might be TRBD1 or TRBD2, each matching 5 bases. CDR1 LGHNA and CDR2 YSLEER come from the germline V gene. CDR3 length: 16 amino acids. Trimming removed 0 bases from V and 4 bases from J, with 14 bases in between. CDR3 coding DNA: TGCGCCAGCAGCCAAGATTCGCCAGGGAGCTCAGATACGCAGTATTTT. The encoded protein is CASSQDSPGSSDTQYF.

The chain carries TRBV30 and TRBJ2-7, with D perhaps matching TRBD2 (5 bases). CDR1 is GTSNPN, CDR2 SVGIG, per germline (reference sequence). Trimming pared 1 base from V and 10 bases from J, leaving 17 bases between. CDR3 length: 13 residues. The CDR3 DNA reads as TGTGCCTGGAGTGCACTAGTCTCAGCAGTACAGTACTTC. Protein sequence: CAWSALVSAVQYF.

The rearrangement links TRBV13 to TRBJ1-2, with D possibly TRBD1 on 6 matching bases. The V gene's germline CDR1 is PRHDT and CDR2 FYEKMQ (reference sequence). The CDR3 is 17 residues long. Trimming took off 6 bases at V and 1 base at J, with 21 bases between the two ends. CDR3 nucleotides: TGTGCCAGCAGTCAATCCGCGGGGGGGCGAATTAACTATGGCTACACCTTC. Protein: CASSQSAGGRINYGYTF.

V and J are TRBV5-1 and TRBJ2-7, with D unclear. The CDR3 has 14 residues. Germline-derived CDR1 and CDR2 are SGHRS and YFSETQ. V was trimmed by 0 bases and J by 6 bases, leaving 13 bases between them. The chain's CDR3 is CASSLAALVGEQYF. The CDR3 bases are TGCGCCAGCAGCTTGGCCGCTCTAGTGGGCGAGCAGTACTTC.

This sequence joins TRBV9 and TRBJ2-3; D is undetermined. The CDR3 is 15 amino acids. V lost 0 bases and J lost 5, with 13 bases in between. CDR1 is SGDLS, CDR2 YYNGEE, per germline. The CDR3 sequence: CASSVGGQLLDTQYF. The CDR3 DNA is TGTGCCAGCAGCGTAGGGGGTCAGCTGTTAGATACGCAGTATTTT.

The CDR3 reads CASRPSGSTDTQYF. Written as DNA, the CDR3 is TGTGCCAGCAGGCCTAGCGGATCCACAGATACGCAGTATTTT. The chain is built from TRBV9 and TRBJ2-3, with 7 positions matching TRBD2. This CDR3 contains 14 residues. Trimming cost V 5 bases and J 2 bases; bases outside gene matches: 5. Germline CDR1 and CDR2: SGDLS and YYNGEE.

The chain recombines TRBV13 with TRBJ2-3; a weak D match, TRBD2 (5 bases). The CDR3 has 14 residues. Trimming removed 1 base at V and 9 bases at J, with 14 bases between. Germline V gene sequence: CDR1 PRHDT, CDR2 FYEKMQ (reference sequence). The CDR3 loop is CASSLDRQSGTQYF. CDR3 nucleotides: TGTGCCAGCAGCTTAGATCGGCAGTCGGGGACGCAGTATTTT. Based on the CDR3 plus reference TRBV13 and TRBJ2-3, the full variable domain is AAGVIQSPRHLIKEKRETATLKCYPIPRHDTVYWYQQGPGQDPQFLISFYEKMQSDKGSIPDRFSAQQFSDYHSELNMSSLELGDSALYFCASSLDRQSGTQYFGPGTRLTVL.

This chain connects TRBV5-1 to TRBJ1-2; 10 bases fit TRBD1. Germline V gene data show CDR1 as SGHRS and CDR2 as YFSETQ. Unmatched junction bases numbered 9, after V lost 5 bases and J lost 8 bases. The CDR3 is 14 residues long. Here the CDR3 reads CASRTGQGMEGYTF. The CDR3 DNA follows: TGCGCCAGCAGAACGGGACAGGGGATGGAGGGCTACACCTTC.

The rearrangement links TRBV29-1 to TRBJ1-2; D is ambiguous. CDR3 length equals 12 residues. CDR1 SQVTM and CDR2 ANQGSEA come from the germline V gene. V lost 4 bases and J lost 4, with 10 bases in between. CDR3 DNA sequence: TGCAGCGTTGCGTATAGCAGCTATGGCTACACCTTC. Its translation: CSVAYSSYGYTF.

This chain uses TRBV7-9 with TRBJ2-3; D is unclear. The CDR3 has 15 residues. Germline V gene lookup returns CDR1 SEHNR and CDR2 FQNEAQ (reference sequence). V gave up 1 base and J gave up 6 bases, with 14 bases separating them. The CDR3 sequence is CASSLVMGFGDTQYF. The DNA of the CDR3 is TGTGCCAGCAGCTTAGTGATGGGTTTTGGGGATACGCAGTATTTT. The full variable domain, with the rest looked up from reference TRBV7-9 and TRBJ2-3, is DTGVSQNPRHKITKRGQNVTFRCDPISEHNRLYWYRQTLGQGPEFLTYFQNEAQLEKSRLLSDRFSAERPKGSFSTLEIQRTEQGDSAMYLCASSLVMGFGDTQYFGPGTRLTVL.

The chain uses TRBV29-1 and TRBJ2-2; D is unclear. The germline gives CDR1 SQVTM, CDR2 ANQGSEA. The V and J ends lost 8 bases and 5 bases respectively, with 9 bases between them. CDR3 length equals 11 residues. CDR3 in DNA: TGCAGCCCTGTTGGAACCGGGGAGCTGTTTTTT. Translation: CSPVGTGELFF.

This clone was seen only a few times. V usage is TRBV9 and J usage is TRBJ1-2, with D possibly TRBD1 on 5 matching bases. There are 12 residues in the CDR3. CDR1 and CDR2 (germline): SGDLS, YYNGEE. V lost 3 bases, J lost 7 bases, and 10 bases lay in between. The CDR3 DNA sequence: TGTGCCAGCAGCGGTCGGACAACTGGCTACACCTTC. Protein product: CASSGRTTGYTF.

This clone was detected once. The chain recombines TRBV25-1 with TRBJ2-2; D gene ambiguous. CDR1 is MGHDK and CDR2 is SYGVNS in the germline V gene. V dropped 3 bases and J dropped 4 bases, with 0 bases sitting between them. This CDR3 region has 11 residues. The CDR3 protein is CASSDTGELFF. Here the CDR3 DNA reads TGTGCCAGCAGTGACACCGGGGAGCTGTTTTTT.

The chain couples TRBV2 to TRBJ2-2; TRBD2 matches 7 bases. The germline gives CDR1 SNHLY, CDR2 FYNNEI. CDR3 length equals 14 residues. V was pared by 5 bases and J by 4 bases, with 4 bases of the junction left unmatched. Here the CDR3 reads CASSRGVLTGELFF. The DNA of the CDR3 is TGTGCCAGCAGTCGGGGGGTCCTCACCGGGGAGCTGTTTTTT.

Only a few counts were recorded for this clone. The V and J genes are TRBV29-1 and TRBJ2-1, with 10 bases fitting TRBD2. Germline lookup yields CDR1 SQVTM and CDR2 ANQGSEA. The junction had 7 bases not matched to a gene; V was cut back by 7 bases and J by 10 bases. This CDR3 comprises 12 residues. CDR3: CSASGGATEQFF. The CDR3 nucleotides read TGCAGCGCAAGCGGGGGGGCGACCGAGCAGTTCTTC.